Presented here are 2 T cell receptor beta chains from one specimen sequenced in a study of T cell repertoires in cytomegalovirus infection. TCRdb itself ran the reads through MiXCR, one entry per CDR3 protein. The sample consists of about 52,000 distinct CDR3 sequences, about 20% of them appearing once. Antigens for these TCRs are unknown. The source material was CD8+ T cells from cultured PBMCs, sampled from culture after CMV antigen stimulation. These receptors all come from a human donor in good health (CMV status not recorded). Some clones in this sample may be carry-over from other donors' samples.

This sequence joins TRBV2 and TRBJ1-5; a weak D match, TRBD1 (5 bases). There are 15 residues in the CDR3. V was shortened by 1 base and J by 3 bases, with 10 bases between the two germline ends. Germline-derived CDR1 and CDR2 are SNHLY and FYNNEI. CDR3 in amino acids: CASSEGRVNNQPQHF. CDR3 DNA: TGTGCCAGCAGTGAAGGCAGGGTTAACAATCAGCCCCAGCATTTT.

The V gene is TRBV12-3 or TRBV12-4, the J gene TRBJ2-7; D call uncertain. CDR3 size: 15 residues. Trimming removed 1 base from V and 0 bases from J, with 10 bases in between. The CDR3 DNA is TGTGCCAGCAGTTTAGGAGTTCTTAGCTCCTACGAGCAGTACTTC. Translated: CASSLGVLSSYEQYF.